This T cell receptor (beta chain) was observed in a study of CD8+CD57+ T cells in acquired aplastic anemia. Study-level information: DNA from sorted CD4+ and CD8+ cells averaged around 3 ug. General study results and limits: Any difference that existed in CD8+ Simpson's diversity between patients and controls was not significant. Patients had roughly 31 CD8+ CDR3 sequences in common with controls (the shared set).

Trimming stripped 2 bases from V and 9 bases from J, with 11 bases between. Germline CDR1 is SEHNR and CDR2 is FQNEAQ (reference sequence). CDR3 size: 14 residues. This clonotype appeared many times. Its antigen is not known. CDR3 and TCR beta VDJ profiling relied on a genomic DNA template. MiXCR, run by TCRdb on the reads, gives a single entry per CDR3 protein. The sample consists of about 180,000 distinct CDR3 sequences, more than 45% of them appearing once. Patients included in sequencing had previously demonstrated CD8+CD57+ cell expansion by flow cytometry. At blood sampling, none of the patients had yet received therapy.

The sequenced material came from sorted CD4+, CD8+, or CD8+CD57+ T cells (not recorded which) from PBMCs. The chain employs TRBV7-9 and TRBJ1-6, with D unclear. This TCR came from a human donor with aplastic anemia. CDR3 bases: TGTGCCAGCAGCTTAAGTGCTTGGGGTTCACCCCTCCACTTT. This encodes CASSLSAWGSPLHF.